One and the same sample provided the 31 T cell receptor beta chains below, sequenced in a study of a mutant IDH1 vaccine in newly diagnosed glioma. The time point was: week 11, during vaccination. One vaccine dose held 300 ug of mutant IDH1 20-mer peptide and came with topical imiquimod. The method was immunoSEQ multiplex PCR; TCRdb's version includes in-frame clones alone and lacks a portion of them. The sample carries roughly 120,000 clones, about four fifths recorded once. For these receptors, no antigen is known. The sequencing used PBMCs, collected from a glioma patient whose treatment included an IDH1 peptide vaccine. Receptors were obtained from a man aged 40-49 years with glioma.

CDR3 DNA sequence: TGTGCCAGTAGCCTACAGGGAGGCACTGAAGCTTTCTTT. Its translation is CASSLQGGTEAFF. The rearrangement links TRBV19 to TRBJ1-1; D is possibly TRBD1 (6 bases). With 6 bases removed from V and 4 bases from J, the gap between germline ends came to 12 bases. Germline V CDR1 and CDR2: LNHDA, SQIVND (reference sequence). The CDR3 runs to 13 residues. The whole variable domain, filled in from reference TRBV19 and TRBJ1-1, reads DGGITQSPKYLFRKEGQNVTLSCEQNLNHDAMYWYRQDPGQGLRLIYYSQIVNDFQKGDIAEGYSVSREKKESFPLTVTSAQKNPTAFYLCASSLQGGTEAFFGQGTRLTVV.

The chain is built from TRBV18 and TRBJ1-4; weak D call: TRBD1 (5 bases). Germline V gene lookup returns CDR1 KGHSH and CDR2 LQKENI. The length of the CDR3 is 14 residues. V was clipped by 1 base and J by 6 bases, with 9 bases between them. CDR3 in amino acids: CASSPRAGDEKLFF. The CDR3 region has the DNA TGTGCCAGCTCACCACGGGCGGGGGATGAAAAACTGTTTTTT.

The chain carries TRBV28 and TRBJ1-3; TRBD1 is a possible D gene (5 bases). Between the trimmed V and J ends, which lost 2 bases and 0 bases, there was a span of 11 bases. The CDR3 runs 16 residues. Germline V gives CDR1 MDHEN, CDR2 SYDVKM. The DNA for the CDR3 is TGTGCCAGCAGTTTAGGGACCCTGAGCTCTGGAAACACCATATATTTT. Translation: CASSLGTLSSGNTIYF. Full variable domain (remainder filled in from reference TRBV28 and TRBJ1-3): DVKVTQSSRYLVKRTGEKVFLECVQDMDHENMFWYRQDPGLGLRLIYFSYDVKMKEKGDIPEGYSVSREKKERFSLILESASTNQTSMYLCASSLGTLSSGNTIYFGEGSWLTVV.

This rearrangement joins TRBV2 to TRBJ2-1; TRBD1 agrees at 10 bases. The CDR3 length is 13 residues. The J segment lost 7 bases and the V segment lost 4 bases, leaving 1 base of the junction unmatched. CDR1 is SNHLY, CDR2 FYNNEI, per germline. As DNA, the CDR3 is TGTGCCAGCAGTGGACAGGGGGCTAATGAGCAGTTCTTC. This codes for CASSGQGANEQFF.

V and J are TRBV13 and TRBJ2-1, with TRBD1 matching over 7 bases. The CDR3 sequence is 16 residues long. Germline values: CDR1 PRHDT, CDR2 FYEKMQ (reference sequence). J was trimmed by 0 bases and V by 5 bases; bases with no gene match: 7. The CDR3 protein is CASSRGPPSSYNEQFF. CDR3 sequence (DNA): TGTGCCAGCAGCAGGGGGCCCCCGAGCTCCTACAATGAGCAGTTCTTC.

The rearrangement uses TRBV10-3 and TRBJ1-5, with a weak D call TRBD1 (6 bases). Per the germline V gene, CDR1 is ENHRY and CDR2 is SYGVKD. Trimming took 10 bases from V and 10 from J, leaving 20 bases between them. There are 13 residues in the CDR3. CDR3 region: CATPRQVLYPQHF. The CDR3 region has the DNA TGTGCCACCCCGCGACAGGTTCTTTACCCCCAGCATTTT.

The chain has TRBV19 and TRBJ2-7, with 7 bases aligning to TRBD1. V dropped 6 bases and J dropped 2; count of bases not matched to a gene: 7. CDR3 length: 14 amino acids. Germline CDR1 LNHDA, CDR2 SQIVND (reference sequence). The CDR3 reads CASRRQGNTYEQYF. The CDR3, as DNA: TGTGCCAGTAGGAGACAGGGAAATACCTACGAGCAGTACTTC. The full variable domain, completed using reference TRBV19 and TRBJ2-7, is DGGITQSPKYLFRKEGQNVTLSCEQNLNHDAMYWYRQDPGQGLRLIYYSQIVNDFQKGDIAEGYSVSREKKESFPLTVTSAQKNPTAFYLCASRRQGNTYEQYFGPGTRLTVT.

The genes are TRBV27 and TRBJ2-1; 10 positions agree with TRBD2. V lost 5 bases, J lost 0 bases, and 7 bases stayed unmatched. Per germline, CDR1 MNHEY and CDR2 SMNVEV (reference sequence). The CDR3 sequence is 17 residues long. CDR3 sequence: CASSRTSGMPSYNEQFF. CDR3 coding DNA: TGTGCCAGCAGTAGAACTAGCGGGATGCCCTCCTACAATGAGCAGTTCTTC.

The chain carries TRBV19 and TRBJ2-7; D is undetermined. CDR1 and CDR2 from the germline V gene are LNHDA and SQIVND (reference sequence). Trimming stripped 4 bases from V and 2 bases from J, with 9 bases between. This CDR3 is 13 amino acids long. CDR3 bases: TGTGCCAGTAGTAGAGGACGGGCCTACGAGCAGTACTTC. Residues: CASSRGRAYEQYF.

This clone appeared a few times. The J gene is TRBJ2-7, the V gene TRBV7-3; TRBD2 aligns across 10 bases. The CDR3 is 17 amino acids. Per germline, CDR1 SGHTA and CDR2 FQGTGA. V shed 0 bases, J shed 2 bases, and the junction held 7 bases outside the gene matches. The CDR3: CASSLTLGLAAPYEQYF. In DNA form, the CDR3 reads TGTGCCAGCAGCTTAACCCTAGGACTAGCGGCCCCCTACGAGCAGTACTTC.

The V and J genes are TRBV19 and TRBJ2-5, with 7 bases matching TRBD1. Germline trimming cut 6 bases from V and 3 bases from J; bases unmatched to any gene: 13. CDR3 length equals 16 residues. Looked up from germline, CDR1 is LNHDA and CDR2 is SQIVND (reference sequence). CDR3 residues: CASSKGQSPREETQYF. The DNA for the CDR3 is TGTGCCAGTAGCAAGGGACAGTCCCCCCGGGAAGAGACCCAGTACTTC.

This clone was observed a few times. This rearrangement joins TRBV4-1 to TRBJ1-5; no clear D. There are 13 residues in the CDR3. V dropped 1 base and J dropped 6 bases, with 7 bases sitting between them. CDR1 and CDR2 from the germline V gene are MGHRA and YSYEKL. The CDR3 DNA follows: TGCGCCAGCAGCCAAGCGCCCCGTCAGCCCCAGCATTTT. Protein product: CASSQAPRQPQHF.

This clone was counted a single time. The CDR3 protein is CASSLGTGSGRNQPQHF. As DNA, the CDR3 is TGTGCCAGCAGCTTGGGGACAGGGAGTGGTCGCAATCAGCCCCAGCATTTT. The V and J genes are TRBV5-8 and TRBJ1-5; 8 bases are a match to TRBD1. The germline gives CDR1 SGHTS, CDR2 YDEGEE. Germline trimming cut 0 bases from V and 2 bases from J; bases unmatched to any gene: 7. The CDR3 consists of 17 residues.

This clone has just a few counts. This chain joins TRBV7-3 and TRBJ1-1, with a tentative D call TRBD1 (6 bases). CDR3 length: 13 residues. Germline CDR1 and CDR2: SGHTA and FQGTGA. V lost 4 bases to trimming and J lost 1 base, with 7 bases between them. CDR3 nucleotide sequence: TGTGCCAGCAGCTCACAGGGGAACACTGAAGCTTTCTTT. Its translation: CASSSQGNTEAFF. The full variable domain, in which reference TRBV7-3 and TRBJ1-1 provide the parts outside the CDR3, is GAGVSQTPSNKVTEKGKYVELRCDPISGHTALYWYRQSLGQGPEFLIYFQGTGAADDSGLPNDRFFAVRPEGSVSTLKIQRTERGDSAVYLCASSSQGNTEAFFGQGTRLTVV.

The chain uses TRBV6-6 and TRBJ1-1; D possibly corresponds to TRBD1 (5 bases). Between the trimmed V and J ends, which lost 5 bases and 4 bases, there was a span of 17 bases. The CDR3 spans 15 residues. The germline CDR1 and CDR2 sequences are MNHNY and SVGAGI (reference sequence). This CDR3 is CASSPIPAGTTEAFF. Here the CDR3 DNA reads TGTGCCAGCAGTCCGATCCCGGCAGGGACCACTGAAGCTTTCTTT.

Only a few counts were recorded for this clone. J is TRBJ1-6 and V is TRBV4-1; D is unresolved. The V end was cut by 0 bases, the J end by 10 bases, with 13 bases between. This CDR3 spans 15 amino acids. From germline, CDR1 is MGHRA and CDR2 YSYEKL. The CDR3 coding sequence is TGCGCCAGCAGCCAAGATTATGGGGTTGGATCACCCCTCCACTTT. This gives the protein CASSQDYGVGSPLHF.

V usage is TRBV5-4 and J usage is TRBJ1-2; D unresolved. Trimming cost V 3 bases and J 5 bases, with 11 bases left between them. Germline CDR1 reads SGHNT; CDR2 reads YYREEE (reference sequence). CDR3 length: 13 residues. The CDR3 protein is CASSSGDVYGYTF. CDR3 nucleotide sequence: TGTGCCAGCAGCTCGGGAGATGTGTATGGCTACACCTTC.

The chain employs TRBV7-2 and TRBJ2-7, with 7 bases lining up with TRBD1. CDR3 length: 15 residues. CDR1 and CDR2 from the germline V gene are SGHTA and FQGNSA. J was trimmed by 2 bases and V by 5 bases; bases with no gene match: 9. The CDR3 loop reads CASSHSGTAPYEQYF. The CDR3 region has the DNA TGTGCCAGCAGCCATTCCGGGACAGCTCCCTACGAGCAGTACTTC.

The genes are TRBV6-6 and TRBJ2-1, with TRBD2 matching 14 bases. The CDR3 has 15 residues. Trimming removed 6 bases from V and 6 bases from J; junction bases left unmatched: 4. Germline values: CDR1 MNHNY, CDR2 SVGAGI (reference sequence). Here the CDR3 reads CASSPTSGGANEQFF. Here the CDR3 DNA reads TGTGCCAGCAGCCCGACTAGCGGGGGGGCCAATGAGCAGTTCTTC.

The chain is built from TRBV6-5 and TRBJ1-4, with 8 bases lining up with TRBD1. The germline V gene encodes CDR1 MNHEY and CDR2 SVGAGI. This CDR3 comprises 15 residues. Losses at the gene ends were 6 bases for V and 7 bases for J; bases not matched to a gene: 10. CDR3 protein: CASSQSRGRGEKLFF. The CDR3 DNA follows: TGTGCCAGCAGCCAGAGCAGGGGGCGCGGTGAAAAACTGTTTTTT.

V is TRBV7-2 and J is TRBJ2-7; D may match TRBD1 or TRBD2 (7 bases each). Germline V lookup: CDR1 SGHTA, CDR2 FQGNSA. CDR3 size: 15 residues. Trimming pared 3 bases from V and 3 bases from J, leaving 15 bases between. The CDR3 bases are TGTGCCAGCAGCTTGGGAGGGGGCGACGGCTACGAGCAGTACTTC. Protein: CASSLGGGDGYEQYF.

This chain's CDR3 is CASRVSGANVLTF. In DNA form, the CDR3 reads TGCGCCAGCAGGGTGTCTGGGGCCAACGTCCTGACTTTC. This chain links TRBV5-1 with TRBJ2-6; unclear D gene. This CDR3 contains 13 residues. V lost 5 bases, J lost 1 base, and 4 bases lay in between. Germline V gives CDR1 SGHRS, CDR2 YFSETQ.

This rearrangement joins TRBV19 to TRBJ2-3, with D maybe TRBD2 (6 bases). From germline, CDR1 is LNHDA and CDR2 SQIVND (reference sequence). The CDR3 extends over 13 amino acids. Trimming shortened V by 5 bases and J by 6 bases, and 12 bases separated the two germline ends. CDR3 sequence reads: CASSLARADTQYF. As DNA, the CDR3 is TGTGCCAGTAGTCTAGCGAGGGCGGATACGCAGTATTTT.

Only one count was recorded for this clone. The chain joins TRBV4-1 to TRBJ1-3; D not resolved. V was clipped by 0 bases and J by 2 bases, with 8 bases between them. Germline V gene sequence: CDR1 MGHRA, CDR2 YSYEKL. CDR3 length: 15 residues. The CDR3, as DNA: TGCGCCAGCAGCCAAGACCTCGGGCCTGGAAACACCATATATTTT. Protein product: CASSQDLGPGNTIYF.

The genes are TRBV7-2 and TRBJ1-4; TRBD1 is a possible D gene (6 bases). Germline assignment: CDR1 SGHTA and CDR2 FQGNSA. V was shortened by 5 bases and J by 6 bases, with 13 bases between the two germline ends. The CDR3 contains 14 residues. In DNA, the CDR3 is TGTGCCAGCAGCCGGGGGGCGGTCTATGAAAAACTGTTTTTT. It encodes CASSRGAVYEKLFF. The variable domain in full, with the rest retrieved from reference TRBV7-2 and TRBJ1-4, is GAGVSQSPSNKVTEKGKDVELRCDPISGHTALYWYRQSLGQGLEFLIYFQGNSAPDKSGLPSDRFSAERTGGSVSTLTIQRTQQEDSAVYLCASSRGAVYEKLFFGSGTQLSVL.

The chain couples TRBV27 to TRBJ2-1, with a tentative D call TRBD2 (7 bases). Germline V gene lookup returns CDR1 MNHEY and CDR2 SMNVEV (reference sequence). V was pared by 5 bases and J by 0 bases, with 11 bases between. The length of the CDR3 is 15 residues. CDR3 region: CASSMGGLSYNEQFF. The DNA for the CDR3 is TGTGCCAGCAGTATGGGGGGGCTCTCCTACAATGAGCAGTTCTTC.

V usage is TRBV5-4 and J usage is TRBJ1-2; D gene ambiguous. Trimming cost V 0 bases and J 0 bases, with 12 bases left between them. The germline gives CDR1 SGHNT, CDR2 YYREEE (reference sequence). The CDR3 length is 16 residues. This chain's CDR3 is CASSLGVTDTNYGYTF. The CDR3 DNA reads as TGTGCCAGCAGCTTGGGAGTCACAGACACTAACTATGGCTACACCTTC. Full variable domain (remainder filled in from reference TRBV5-4 and TRBJ1-2): ETGVTQSPTHLIKTRGQQVTLRCSSQSGHNTVSWYQQALGQGPQFIFQYYREEENGRGNFPPRFSGLQFPNYSSELNVNALELDDSALYLCASSLGVTDTNYGYTFGSGTRLTVV.

The CDR3 DNA follows: TGCGCCAGCAGCGGACGGGGTGGAGTAAACACCGGGGAGCTGTTTTTT. This sequence encodes CASSGRGGVNTGELFF. J is TRBJ2-2 and V is TRBV5-1; D possibly corresponds to TRBD2 (5 bases). Per the germline V gene, CDR1 is SGHRS and CDR2 is YFSETQ. V was trimmed by 4 bases and J by 2 bases, leaving 15 bases between them. The CDR3 has 16 residues.

The V and J genes are TRBV5-1 and TRBJ1-5; D is undetermined. V was trimmed by 0 bases and J by 5 bases, leaving 6 bases between them. This CDR3 is 13 amino acids long. From germline, CDR1 is SGHRS and CDR2 YFSETQ. The CDR3 sequence is CASSLGPYQPQHF. The CDR3 region has the DNA TGCGCCAGCAGCTTGGGACCTTATCAGCCCCAGCATTTT.

This clone has only one observation. The chain couples TRBV7-2 to TRBJ1-5, with a tentative D call TRBD1 (6 bases). The CDR3 is made up of 15 amino acids. V dropped 5 bases and J dropped 7 bases, with 18 bases sitting between them. Germline V gene lookup returns CDR1 SGHTA and CDR2 FQGNSA. The CDR3 protein is CASSPSGGAGQPQHF. CDR3 coding DNA: TGTGCCAGCAGCCCCTCCGGGGGGGCTGGGCAGCCCCAGCATTTT.

The V call is TRBV4-3, the J call TRBJ2-7; the D is unclear. CDR3 size: 11 residues. V was cut by 0 bases and J by 6 bases, with 3 bases left in between. The germline gives CDR1 LGHNA, CDR2 YSLEER. CDR3 loop: CASSQDTEQYF. CDR3 coding DNA: TGCGCCAGCAGCCAAGATACCGAGCAGTACTTC.